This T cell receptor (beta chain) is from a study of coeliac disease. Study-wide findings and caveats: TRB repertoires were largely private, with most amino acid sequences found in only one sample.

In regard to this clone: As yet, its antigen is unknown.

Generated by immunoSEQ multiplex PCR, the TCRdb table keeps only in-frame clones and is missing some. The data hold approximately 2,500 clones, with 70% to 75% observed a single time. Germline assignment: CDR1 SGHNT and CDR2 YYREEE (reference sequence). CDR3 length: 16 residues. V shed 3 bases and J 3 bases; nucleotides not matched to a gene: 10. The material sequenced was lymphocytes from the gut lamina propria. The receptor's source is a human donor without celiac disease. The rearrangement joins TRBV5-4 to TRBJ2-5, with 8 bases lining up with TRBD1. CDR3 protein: CASSWVYGQGKETQYF. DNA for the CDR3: TGTGCCAGCAGCTGGGTATATGGACAGGGAAAAGAGACCCAGTACTTC.